This T cell receptor beta chain stems from a study of post-analysis software for immune sequencing data (dated by TCRdb to about 2015). Turning to the overall study: Disease courses on record covered relapsing-remitting, secondary progressive and progressive-relapsing multiple sclerosis, though some patients had no subtype annotation. The patient repertoires were set against approximately 10 previously published healthy control repertoires from donors whose ages ranged from 6 to 25 years. A subset of samples was prepared in parallel using single-end sample barcoding, then pooled and co-amplified after Illumina adapter ligation.

Results the study describes overall, beyond this receptor: Significantly lower normalized Chao1 diversity was found in multiple sclerosis patients than in controls, suggesting substantial peripheral T-cell clonal expansion. The multiple sclerosis patient group was slightly younger than the control group. Strong co-clustering of samples prepared in the same batch was shown by direct clustering with F measure, prompting a batch-effect correction. Significantly higher frequencies in patients than in controls were found for several TRBV segments, including TRBV5-6, TRBV5-1 and TRBV20-1.

Library method: PCR. The reads were generated on an Illumina HiSeq 2500. To reduce PCR and sequencing biases, unique molecular identifiers were incorporated into the TCR beta cDNA libraries. Roughly 0.5 million cDNA molecules were obtained per 1 to 10 million input T cells, so each molecule approximated one T cell. Patient libraries were prepared and sequenced with the same protocol used for the earlier healthy control dataset. Samples belonging to the same batch were prepared together, multiplexed and sequenced on a shared HiSeq lane. For the original study's pipeline: MIGEC handled the raw barcoded reads, throwing out single-read molecular identifier groups before consensus assembly and CDR3 extraction. Clonotype tables were post-analysed with VDJtools, normalizing diversity by down-sampling all datasets to the smallest sample size. In repertoire overlap clustering, CDR3 amino acid sequences, but not nucleotide sequences, were matched to correct batch-related cross-sample contamination. The raw public reads went through TCRdb reprocessing: fastp at Q25, MiXCR clone calling, in-frame beta chains kept. Rows are unified per CDR3 protein, each entry keeping the most common DNA and genes. Clone size and V and J calls follow TCRdb, not the original study. The sample data list 800,000 to 950,000 distinct CDR3 sequences, and around 50% of these were observed just once. 4% to 5.5% of the sample is in the top ten clones.

Turning to this clonotype: Its antigen has not been determined. No base-level quality is on record; no much larger clone is a single base apart.

To demonstrate the VDJtools post-analysis software, TCR beta repertoires were profiled from the peripheral blood of some 12 young patients with multiple sclerosis. The multiple sclerosis patients were children and adolescents between about 6 and 16 years of age. The germline V gene (reference sequence) yields MNHEY for CDR1 and SMNVEV for CDR2. The junction carries 12 bases between V and J, which are trimmed by 4 bases and 2 bases respectively. Including the terminal cysteine and phenylalanine, the CDR3 comprises 15 residues. Of the read, only the CDR3 DNA is kept; its 45 bases are in frame from base 1.

This receptor was obtained from a girl aged 10 to 17 with multiple sclerosis. The chain uses TRBV27 and TRBJ2-1; TRBD1 is a weak D gene call, 5 bases matching. The material sequenced was blood. In nucleotide form, the sequence is TGTGCCAGCAGTTATGACAGACCACCCTACAATGAGCAGTTCTTC. It specifies CASSYDRPPYNEQFF.